Described below is a single T cell receptor (beta chain) sequence and its context. Its antigen remains unidentified. Trimming took 0 bases from V and 5 from J; bases not matched to a gene: 5. The V gene's germline CDR1 is KGHSH and CDR2 LQKENI. The CDR3 has 17 residues. Profiling relied on immunoSEQ multiplex PCR, and the TCRdb table lists in-frame clones only, not all of them. The sample lists about 47,000 clones, around 88% occurring once. These data are taken from a study of OX40 agonist ivuxolimab in advanced cancers. Regarding the study as a whole: At 0.1 to 3.0 mg/kg, clonal expansion of CD4+ and CD8+ blood T cells had occurred by week 6.

The J gene is TRBJ2-5, the V gene TRBV18, with 14 bases that match TRBD2. Sequenced material: CD4+ or CD8+ T cells sorted from blood, taken in a trial of the OX40 agonist ivuxolimab. This clonotype was sampled from an adult with an advanced solid tumor such as melanoma, head and neck, liver or kidney cancer. The CDR3 region is CASSPPGLAGVGETQYF. CDR3 sequence (DNA): TGTGCCAGCTCACCACCGGGACTAGCGGGAGTAGGGGAGACCCAGTACTTC.